The next 32 T cell receptor beta chains were all read from a single sample in a study of cytomegalovirus exposure and HLA in healthy donors (dated by TCRdb to about 2017). Libraries were made using the immunoSEQ multiplex PCR assay. Not all clones reach the TCRdb copy of this immuneACCESS table, which keeps in-frame sequences only. Checked studies attribute under half of the gap to unresolved V genes and leave the rest unexplained. A total of over 200,000 clones appear in this sample, around 90% of them only once. The top ten clonotypes cover 1.5% to 2.5% of the sample. Source material: PBMCs. The receptors derive from a young woman in good health and CMV-seropositive.

V gene TRBV5-1 combines with J gene TRBJ2-7; 10 nucleotides match TRBD1. The CDR3 is 15 residues long. J gave up 4 bases and V 1 base, and 5 bases lay outside the gene matches. Germline V gene sequence: CDR1 SGHRS, CDR2 YFSETQ. The DNA for the CDR3 is TGCGCCAGCAGCTTGCCCCTGGGACAGGGGTACGAGCAGTACTTC. This gives the protein CASSLPLGQGYEQYF. Supplemented by reference TRBV5-1 and TRBJ2-7, the full variable domain reads KAGVTQTPRYLIKTRGQQVTLSCSPISGHRSVSWYQQTPGQGLQFLFEYFSETQRNKGNFPGRFSGRQFSNSRSEMNVSTLELGDSALYLCASSLPLGQGYEQYFGPGTRLTVT.

This chain links TRBV27 with TRBJ1-5; D is ambiguous. The germline CDR1 and CDR2 sequences are MNHEY and SMNVEV (reference sequence). The V end lost 5 bases, the J end lost 0 bases, and 20 bases lay between the germline ends. This CDR3 has 18 residues. Here the CDR3 DNA reads TGTGCCAGCAGTCTCAAGTGGCCTCAGGTTTATAGCAATCAGCCCCAGCATTTT. Translating gives CASSLKWPQVYSNQPQHF.

The rearrangement joins TRBV9 to TRBJ2-1; 13 bases agree with TRBD2. This CDR3 spans 15 amino acids. CDR1 and CDR2 from the germline V gene are SGDLS and YYNGEE. Trimming at V came to 7 bases and at J to 8 bases, leaving 9 bases not matched to a gene. This CDR3 reads CASVPTSGRMDEQFF. The CDR3 coding sequence is TGTGCCAGCGTCCCGACTAGCGGGAGGATGGATGAGCAGTTCTTC.

V usage is TRBV19 and J usage is TRBJ2-3, with D tentatively TRBD1 (5 bases). The CDR3 contains 16 residues. The ends were cut back, 5 bases at V and 2 bases at J, with 17 bases in the middle. Germline V lookup: CDR1 LNHDA, CDR2 SQIVND (reference sequence). CDR3 sequence (DNA): TGTGCCAGTAGTTCCCGTGGGGCAAGTACCACAGATACGCAGTATTTT. Its translation: CASSSRGASTTDTQYF.

This clone was counted once. The V and J genes are TRBV18 and TRBJ2-7; no clear D gene. V lost 0 bases to trimming and J lost 3 bases, with 9 bases between them. This CDR3 spans 14 amino acids. CDR1 is KGHSH, CDR2 LQKENI, per germline. The CDR3: CASSPPSEYYEQYF. The CDR3 DNA reads TGTGCCAGCTCACCACCCAGTGAATACTACGAGCAGTACTTC. The full variable domain, with the rest looked up from reference TRBV18 and TRBJ2-7, is NAGVMQNPRHLVRRRGQEARLRCSPMKGHSHVYWYRQLPEEGLKFMVYLQKENIIDESGMPKERFSAEFPKEGPSILRIQQVVRGDSAAYFCASSPPSEYYEQYFGPGTRLTVT.

CDR3 nucleotide sequence: TGTGCCAGCAGTTTGAGATATGGCGGGGCGTCGAACACTGAAGCTTTCTTT. Translated, it gives CASSLRYGGASNTEAFF. The chain has TRBV28 and TRBJ1-1; perhaps TRBD1 as D (5 bases). The CDR3 length is 17 residues. CDR1 is MDHEN and CDR2 is SYDVKM in the germline V gene. Trimming removed 3 bases from V and 1 base from J, with 18 bases in between.

This clone was recorded once. The chain employs TRBV7-2 and TRBJ2-1; a weak D match, TRBD1 (5 bases). The CDR3 spans 12 residues. V was trimmed by 7 bases and J by 13 bases, leaving 17 bases between them. Germline V CDR1 and CDR2: SGHTA, FQGNSA. CDR3 sequence: CASTIITGSQFF. CDR3 bases: TGTGCCAGCACCATAATTACAGGATCCCAGTTCTTC.

In this sample, this clone turned up a few times. The gene calls are TRBV12-1 and TRBJ1-3; the table's D call, TRBD1, was not checked against the DNA. TRBV12-1 is an annotated pseudogene. The CDR3 consists of 16 residues. CDR3 amino acids: CASSERTVSSGNTIYF. CDR3 DNA sequence: TGTGCCAGCAGCGAGAGGACAGTGAGCTCTGGAAACACCATATATTTT.

The rearrangement joins TRBV4-1 to TRBJ2-2; TRBD2 aligns across 12 bases. The V segment lost 2 bases and the J segment 5 bases; nucleotides outside the gene matches: 3. The CDR3 covers 16 residues. Germline values: CDR1 MGHRA, CDR2 YSYEKL. CDR3 protein: CASSQTGTSGTGELFF. In DNA, the CDR3 is TGCGCCAGCAGCCAAACCGGGACTAGCGGGACCGGGGAGCTGTTTTTT.

V gene TRBV30 combines with J gene TRBJ1-1, with a possible D match to TRBD1 (6 bases). Germline CDR1 reads GTSNPN; CDR2 reads SVGIG (reference sequence). Trimming took 1 base from V and 4 from J, leaving 7 bases between them. The CDR3 covers 12 residues. The CDR3 nucleotides are TGTGCCTGGAGTGGAGGGGGCACTGAAGCTTTCTTT. Protein product: CAWSGGGTEAFF. The variable domain in full, completed from reference TRBV30 and TRBJ1-1, reads SQTIHQWPATLVQPVGSPLSLECTVEGTSNPNLYWYRQAAGRGLQLLFYSVGIGQISSEVPQNLSASRPQDRQFILSSKKLLLSDSGFYLCAWSGGGTEAFFGQGTRLTVV.

J is TRBJ1-2 and V is TRBV19, with 10 bases aligning to TRBD1. Germline V gene sequence: CDR1 LNHDA, CDR2 SQIVND (reference sequence). The CDR3 has 15 residues. Trimming removed 4 bases from V and 7 bases from J; junction bases left unmatched: 9. Here the CDR3 reads CASSTPGQGTFGYTF. CDR3 nucleotides: TGTGCCAGTAGTACCCCGGGACAGGGGACCTTTGGCTACACCTTC.

This clone is a singleton in its sample. The CDR3 is CASSYNGHYEQYF. The DNA of the CDR3 is TGTGCCAGCAGTTACAACGGACACTACGAGCAGTACTTC. This rearrangement joins TRBV6-6 to TRBJ2-7; D is possibly TRBD1 (5 bases). Trimming took 2 bases from V and 3 from J, leaving 8 bases between them. This CDR3 is 13 amino acids long. The germline V gene has CDR1 MNHNY and CDR2 SVGAGI (reference sequence).

This clone was seen once. The chain uses TRBV13 and TRBJ1-1, with 7 nucleotides matching TRBD1. The V gene's germline CDR1 is PRHDT and CDR2 FYEKMQ (reference sequence). The CDR3 covers 15 residues. Germline trimming cut 5 bases from V and 6 bases from J; bases unmatched to any gene: 12. The CDR3 sequence: CASSTNPHRGAEAFF. For the CDR3, the DNA is TGTGCCAGCAGCACAAACCCACACAGGGGCGCTGAAGCTTTCTTT.

In this sample, this clone turned up a few times. This chain uses TRBV2 with TRBJ2-7, with TRBD2 identical over 8 bases. The CDR3 loop spans 15 amino acids. CDR1 is SNHLY and CDR2 is FYNNEI in the germline V gene. Trimming cost V 5 bases and J 1 base; bases outside gene matches: 7. In DNA, the CDR3 is TGTGCCAGCAGTCCCGCGGGAGGCCTATCCTACGAGCAGTACTTC. Amino acids: CASSPAGGLSYEQYF.

This chain links TRBV27 with TRBJ2-3; 10 bases align to TRBD2. V trimming: 10 bases; J trimming: 4 bases; junction bases outside the gene matches: 8. The CDR3 covers 14 residues. CDR1 is MNHEY, CDR2 SMNVEV, per germline (reference sequence). CDR3 in amino acids: CATRTSGAADTQYF. CDR3 bases: TGTGCCACACGGACTAGCGGAGCCGCAGATACGCAGTATTTT.

Only a few counts were recorded for this clone. The V and J genes are TRBV27 and TRBJ1-2, with a tentative D call TRBD1 (5 bases). The CDR3 sequence is 15 residues long. Looked up from germline, CDR1 is MNHEY and CDR2 is SMNVEV (reference sequence). V was clipped by 0 bases and J by 4 bases, with 12 bases between them. DNA for the CDR3: TGTGCCAGCAGTTTATCGGGGCTTACCATCTATGGCTACACCTTC. Encoded protein: CASSLSGLTIYGYTF.

The chain uses TRBV5-1 and TRBJ2-1; 7 nucleotides match TRBD1. The V and J ends lost 2 bases and 14 bases, in that order; junction bases with no gene match: 10. Per the germline V gene, CDR1 is SGHRS and CDR2 is YFSETQ. CDR3 size: 13 residues. CDR3 loop: CASSFVGGQVEFF. CDR3 bases: TGCGCCAGCAGCTTTGTAGGAGGACAGGTTGAGTTCTTC.

The chain joins TRBV7-9 to TRBJ1-4; TRBD1 matches at 8 bases. Looked up from germline, CDR1 is SEHNR and CDR2 is FQNEAQ (reference sequence). The CDR3 spans 16 residues. After removal of 5 bases from V and 0 bases from J, the junction contained 5 bases not matched to a gene. CDR3 DNA sequence: TGTGCCAGCAGCCCCAGACAGGGGTCAACTAATGAAAAACTGTTTTTT. Amino acids: CASSPRQGSTNEKLFF.

The chain carries TRBV10-3 and TRBJ2-5; 7 bases agree with TRBD2. V shed 6 bases and J 3 bases; nucleotides not matched to a gene: 1. CDR1 ENHRY and CDR2 SYGVKD come from the germline V gene. The CDR3 runs 12 residues. Written as DNA, the CDR3 is TGTGCCATCAGGGGGACTAAAGAGACCCAGTACTTC. Translating gives CAIRGTKETQYF.

Notes on this clone: A read error may produce the germline difference seen at one junction end. The chain combines TRBV18 with TRBJ2-1, with TRBD2 matching 10 bases. Germline CDR1 and CDR2: KGHSH and LQKENI. The CDR3 extends over 12 amino acids. The CDR3 DNA reads as TGTGCCAGCTCACCTGGGGGGACTAGCGTAATCTTC. Translated: CASSPGGTSVIF.

V is TRBV5-1 and J is TRBJ2-7; 10 bases map to TRBD2. The V and J ends lost 0 bases and 3 bases, in that order; junction bases with no gene match: 6. This CDR3 region has 16 residues. Germline V gives CDR1 SGHRS, CDR2 YFSETQ. This chain's CDR3 is CASSLGRLAGFYEQYF. Here the CDR3 DNA reads TGCGCCAGCAGCTTGGGGAGACTAGCGGGCTTCTACGAGCAGTACTTC.

This chain uses TRBV27 with TRBJ2-1, with TRBD1 matching 7 bases. Germline CDR1 and CDR2: MNHEY and SMNVEV (reference sequence). J gave up 6 bases and V 7 bases, and 12 bases lay outside the gene matches. CDR3 size: 15 residues. As DNA, the CDR3 is TGTGCCAGCACCCCCGGGACAGCTGGGGGCAATGAGCAGTTCTTC. It translates to CASTPGTAGGNEQFF.

This chain uses TRBV5-4 with TRBJ1-4, with 7 bases lining up with TRBD1. CDR1 SGHNT and CDR2 YYREEE come from the germline V gene (reference sequence). Losses at the gene ends were 4 bases for V and 7 bases for J; bases not matched to a gene: 7. The CDR3 sequence is 14 residues long. DNA of the CDR3: TGTGCCAGCAGCCCGGACAGGATAAGTGAAAAACTGTTTTTT. Translated: CASSPDRISEKLFF.

The V and J genes are TRBV7-9 and TRBJ2-3; D is uncertain. The V and J ends lost 7 bases and 4 bases respectively, with 9 bases between them. Germline CDR1 reads SEHNR; CDR2 reads FQNEAQ (reference sequence). The CDR3 has 12 residues. This CDR3 reads CASTSGADTQYF. CDR3 in DNA: TGTGCCAGCACCTCAGGCGCAGATACGCAGTATTTT.

The genes are TRBV6-5 and TRBJ1-2, with no clear D. Trimming pared 0 bases from V and 2 bases from J, leaving 10 bases between. This CDR3 has 15 amino acids. The germline V gene has CDR1 MNHEY and CDR2 SVGAGI. The CDR3 coding sequence is TGTGCCAGCAGTTACTCGATATCCCGGAACTATGGCTACACCTTC. Translation gives CASSYSISRNYGYTF.

The chain has TRBV28 and TRBJ2-2, with D possibly matching TRBD1 (6 bases). V shed 2 bases and J shed 14 bases, with 9 bases lying between them. CDR1 and CDR2 from the germline V gene are MDHEN and SYDVKM. CDR3 length equals 11 residues. The CDR3 nucleotides are TGTGCCAGCAGTTTAAGCAGGGGCCTGTTTTTT. Protein sequence: CASSLSRGLFF.

The V gene is TRBV6-5, the J gene TRBJ2-7, with 9 bases identical to TRBD1. The ends lost 5 bases at V and 3 bases at J; junction bases unmatched: 2. The CDR3 is 13 amino acids. Per the germline V gene, CDR1 is MNHEY and CDR2 is SVGAGI. The CDR3 is CASSLGQGYEQYF. The CDR3, as DNA: TGTGCCAGCAGTCTGGGACAGGGCTACGAGCAGTACTTC.

The chain joins TRBV28 to TRBJ1-2, with D perhaps matching TRBD1 (6 bases). Germline V CDR1 and CDR2: MDHEN, SYDVKM. The CDR3 is 16 amino acids. V lost 3 bases to trimming and J lost 1 base, with 15 bases between them. CDR3 bases: TGTGCCAGCAGTTTTTTTTTCAGGGGCGTTAACTATGGCTACACCTTC. Translating it yields CASSFFFRGVNYGYTF.

The V and J genes are TRBV7-3 and TRBJ1-1; D gene uncertain. The V gene's germline CDR1 is SGHTA and CDR2 FQGTGA. Trimming shortened V by 8 bases and J by 10 bases, and 14 bases separated the two germline ends. The CDR3 is 11 residues long. The CDR3 region has the DNA TGTGCCAGCCCTCCGGGGAGGCGAGCTTTCTTT. It translates to CASPPGRRAFF.

The V gene is TRBV9, the J gene TRBJ1-1; TRBD1 matches at 10 bases. CDR1 and CDR2 (germline): SGDLS, YYNGEE. The V segment lost 3 bases and the J segment 1 base; nucleotides outside the gene matches: 6. This CDR3 spans 16 amino acids. In DNA, the CDR3 is TGTGCCAGCAGCGCGACAGGGGGCGCAGGGAACACTGAAGCTTTCTTT. Its protein product is CASSATGGAGNTEAFF.

This clone came up many times. This chain connects TRBV10-1 to TRBJ2-2; D perhaps matches TRBD2 (5 bases). CDR3 size: 14 residues. CDR1 and CDR2 from the germline V gene are WNHNN and SYGVQD (reference sequence). Trimming shortened V by 6 bases and J by 6 bases, and 14 bases separated the two germline ends. CDR3 region: CASSDTEVSGELFF. CDR3 in DNA: TGCGCCAGCAGCGATACGGAGGTCTCCGGGGAGCTGTTTTTT.

This rearrangement joins TRBV10-3 to TRBJ2-2; 7 bases line up with TRBD2. There are 16 residues in the CDR3. The V gene end was trimmed by 4 bases and the J gene end by 7 bases; junction bases not matched to a gene: 12. Germline CDR1 ENHRY, CDR2 SYGVKD. The chain's CDR3 is CAISVEGGSENGELFF. CDR3 nucleotide sequence: TGTGCCATCAGTGTCGAGGGCGGGAGCGAAAACGGGGAGCTGTTTTTT.